The present T cell receptor (beta chain) was sequenced within a study of T cells after yellow fever vaccination. Study context: For low cell numbers, libraries were made with SMART-Seq v4 Ultra Low Input.

Germline V gene sequence: CDR1 MNHEY, CDR2 SVGEGT. The CDR3 totals 14 residues. V lost 6 bases and J 5 bases, leaving 16 bases between the germline ends. Study-level findings and limits: The study found a weaker secondary response that peaked faster, day 5 versus 15. Primary-vaccination clones mostly resurfaced post-booster (more than 95% CD4, roughly 90% CD8).

Template-switching 5'RACE yielded the TCR cDNA; a universal primer site and UMIs were added in the process. TCRdb used MiXCR to reprocess the 5' RACE reads, holding one entry per CDR3 protein. This table holds 450,000 to 550,000 distinct CDR3 sequences, around a fifth found once. This clonotype was counted at least ten times. Antigen specificity is unknown. This TCR derives from a man aged 18-30 years who received the YFV17D yellow fever vaccine. The chain links TRBV6-2 or TRBV6-3 to TRBJ2-5, with D perhaps TRBD1 (5 bases). The material was PBMCs, obtained roughly 20 days after the first yellow fever vaccination. The CDR3 DNA reads as TGTGCCAGCAGACAGGTATCAAGTCGGGAGACCCAGTACTTC. Translating gives CASRQVSSRETQYF.